Listed below are T cell receptor beta chains from one sample, sequenced in a study of control samples from healthy donors and cancer patients. Sequencing was performed with immunoSEQ multiplex PCR; in TCRdb, only in-frame clones are kept and a portion is missing. The data hold 110,000 or so clones, with around 90% observed a single time. Material for sequencing was blood. The receptors derive from a man between 50 and 59 years old in good health. Both conserved end residues are part of each CDR3. Each record gives: J gene, V gene, D gene, clone size, CDR3 protein, CDR3 DNA. D genes are given only for firm matches. Clone sizes are given selectively: once, few, many, or a class where the clone is expanded.

>TRBJ2-2|TRBV4-1|TRBD2|-
CASSPRSSGGETSGELFF
TGCGCCAGCAGCCCTCGAAGTAGCGGGGGGGAAACGAGCGGGGAGCTGTTTTTT
>TRBJ1-2|TRBV9|TRBD1|-
CASSGARGIGYGYTF
TGTGCCAGCAGCGGGGCCAGGGGGATAGGCTATGGCTACACCTTC
>TRBJ1-6|TRBV5-1|-|-
CASSGGSNNSPLHF
TGCGCCAGCAGCGGCGGGTCAAATAATTCACCCCTCCACTTT
>TRBJ1-2|TRBV3-1/TRBV3-2|-|-
CASSQAASGYTF
TGTGCCAGCAGCCAGGCCGCCTCTGGCTACACCTTC
>TRBJ1-6|TRBV3-1/TRBV3-2|-|-
CASSQGGGASKDSPLHF
TGTGCCAGCAGCCAAGGTGGCGGGGCTTCGAAGGATTCACCCCTCCACTTT
>TRBJ2-7|TRBV11-2|-|-
CASSSRGVTSYEQYF
TGTGCCAGCAGCTCCCGTGGGGTGACCTCCTACGAGCAGTACTTC
>TRBJ1-2|TRBV12-3/TRBV12-4|-|-
CASSLGQGYGYTF
TGTGCCAGCAGTTTAGGCCAGGGCTATGGCTACACCTTC
>TRBJ1-5|TRBV19|-|-
CASSLREGLGNQPQHF
TGTGCCAGTAGCCTAAGGGAAGGGTTGGGCAATCAGCCCCAGCATTTT
>TRBJ1-3|TRBV10-3|-|-
CAISLQGRLTTGNTIYF
TGTGCCATCAGTTTACAGGGTAGGCTGACAACTGGAAACACCATATATTTT
>TRBJ1-1|TRBV27|TRBD1|-
CASRLTGGTEAFF
TGTGCCAGCAGACTGACAGGGGGCACTGAAGCTTTCTTT
>TRBJ1-5|TRBV6-5|-|-
CASSDQGHQPQHF
TGTGCCAGCAGCGACCAGGGTCATCAGCCCCAGCATTTT
>TRBJ2-3|TRBV18|TRBD2|-
CASSPRTSGGGDTQYF
TGTGCCAGCTCACCCCGGACTAGCGGAGGGGGAGATACGCAGTATTTT
>TRBJ1-6|TRBV7-9|-|once
CASSLAESSSYNSPLHF
TGTGCCAGCAGCTTAGCCGAGTCCAGCTCCTATAATTCACCCCTCCACTTT
>TRBJ1-3|TRBV29-1|-|-
CSVGRGNSGNTIYF
TGCAGCGTTGGACGAGGGAACTCTGGAAACACCATATATTTT
>TRBJ1-1|TRBV9|-|-
CASSVAGRTEAFF
TGTGCCAGCAGCGTGGCAGGTCGGACTGAAGCTTTCTTT
>TRBJ2-7|TRBV11-2|TRBD1|-
CASSSAGTGGEQYF
TGTGCCAGCAGCTCCGCCGGGACAGGCGGCGAGCAGTACTTC
>TRBJ2-3|TRBV9|TRBD2|-
CASSVEASGVLSTDTQYF
TGTGCCAGCAGCGTAGAGGCTAGCGGGGTCCTGAGCACAGATACGCAGTATTTT
>TRBJ1-2|TRBV7-2|TRBD1|-
CASSRTGAGNYGYTF
TGTGCCAGCAGCCGGACAGGGGCGGGTAACTATGGCTACACCTTC
>TRBJ1-4|TRBV2|TRBD1|-
CASTRQGLNEKLFF
TGTGCCAGCACCCGACAGGGGCTTAATGAAAAACTGTTTTTT
>TRBJ1-1|TRBV9|-|-
CASSSANTEAFF
TGTGCCAGCAGCTCCGCTAACACTGAAGCTTTCTTT
>TRBJ1-4|TRBV30|TRBD1|-
CAWSRDRHFGNEKLFF
TGTGCCTGGAGTCGGGACAGGCACTTTGGTAATGAAAAACTGTTTTTT
>TRBJ2-7|TRBV12-3/TRBV12-4|TRBD1|-
CASSLRQGGEQYF
TGTGCCAGCAGTTTACGACAGGGGGGAGAGCAGTACTTC
>TRBJ1-2|TRBV19|TRBD1|-
CASSTGQGPYGYTF
TGTGCCAGTAGTACGGGACAGGGGCCCTATGGCTACACCTTC
>TRBJ1-2|TRBV30|-|-
CAPRRGGEGYTF
TGTGCACCCCGCCGGGGAGGGGAAGGCTACACCTTC
>TRBJ2-1|TRBV6-6|TRBD1|-
CASSYGQGEYNEQFF
TGTGCCAGCAGTTACGGACAGGGGGAATACAATGAGCAGTTCTTC
>TRBJ1-1|TRBV7-9|-|few
CASSLYENTEAFF
TGTGCCAGCAGCTTATATGAGAACACTGAAGCTTTCTTT
>TRBJ2-2|TRBV10-3|TRBD2|-
CAISRAGGSPPGELFF
TGTGCCATCAGTAGAGCGGGGGGGTCCCCCCCCGGGGAGCTGTTTTTT
>TRBJ2-5|TRBV16|-|-
CASSQLKSLDQYF
TGTGCCAGCAGCCAATTGAAATCCTTGGACCAGTACTTC
>TRBJ2-5|TRBV3-1/TRBV3-2|-|-
CASSQQKTQYF
TGTGCCAGCAGCCAGCAAAAGACCCAGTACTTC
>TRBJ2-1|TRBV18|-|-
CASSPPEGGPNSGRNEQFF
TGTGCCAGCTCACCACCGGAGGGGGGGCCGAACTCCGGTCGTAATGAGCAGTTCTTC
>TRBJ1-5|TRBV19|TRBD1|-
CASATTGGYSNQPQHF
TGTGCCAGCGCAACAACAGGGGGCTATAGCAATCAGCCCCAGCATTTT
>TRBJ2-3|TRBV11-3|-|-
CASSTQAGADTQYF
TGTGCCAGCAGCACCCAAGCAGGGGCAGATACGCAGTATTTT
>TRBJ2-7|TRBV5-5|-|-
CASTLGTWLHEQYF
TGTGCCAGCACCTTAGGGACATGGCTCCACGAGCAGTACTTC
>TRBJ2-5|TRBV7-6|TRBD1|-
CASSLAGTGGETQYF
TGTGCCAGCAGCTTAGCTGGGACAGGGGGGGAGACCCAGTACTTC
>TRBJ1-4|TRBV14|-|-
CASSQGANEKLFF
TGTGCCAGCAGCCAGGGGGCAAATGAAAAACTGTTTTTT
>TRBJ2-1|TRBV3-1/TRBV3-2|-|-
CASSQVRRGWGSEQFF
TGTGCCAGCAGCCAAGTTAGGCGGGGTTGGGGTAGTGAGCAGTTCTTC
>TRBJ2-7|TRBV6-5|-|once
CASSYSTVGIYEQYF
TGTGCCAGCAGTTACTCGACCGTGGGAATCTACGAGCAGTACTTC
>TRBJ1-1|TRBV11-2|-|-
CASSKARALTHTEAFF
TGTGCCAGCAGCAAAGCCAGGGCTTTGACGCACACTGAAGCTTTCTTT
>TRBJ2-1|TRBV15|TRBD2|few
CATSRDQAGGYNEQFF
TGTGCCACCAGCAGAGATCAAGCGGGGGGCTACAATGAGCAGTTCTTC
>TRBJ1-2|TRBV29-1|TRBD1|-
CSAGQGSFREYGYTF
TGCAGCGCAGGACAGGGTAGTTTTAGAGAATATGGCTACACCTTC
>TRBJ1-4|TRBV18|-|-
CASSRGGAEKLFF
TGTGCCAGCTCACGGGGGGGCGCCGAAAAACTGTTTTTT
>TRBJ1-1|TRBV7-2|-|few
CASRPRGGLNTEAFF
TGTGCCAGCAGGCCTAGAGGGGGGCTGAACACTGAAGCTTTCTTT
>TRBJ1-2|TRBV9|-|-
CASSVAWTGANGYTF
TGTGCCAGCAGCGTAGCTTGGACCGGGGCTAATGGCTACACCTTC
>TRBJ2-2|TRBV7-8|TRBD1|-
CASSLGTANTGELFF
TGTGCCAGCAGCTTGGGGACAGCGAACACCGGGGAGCTGTTTTTT
>TRBJ1-3|TRBV9|TRBD1|-
CASSTRTGAGNTIYF
TGTGCCAGCAGCACACGTACAGGGGCTGGAAACACCATATATTTT
>TRBJ2-2|TRBV2|-|-
CASSEVQGNTGELFF
TGTGCCAGCAGTGAAGTACAGGGGAACACCGGGGAGCTGTTTTTT
>TRBJ2-5|TRBV9|-|-
CASSGGTHQETQYF
TGTGCCAGCAGCGGCGGGACTCATCAAGAGACCCAGTACTTC
>TRBJ1-5|TRBV19|-|few
CASSTFGTDSNQPQHF
TGTGCCAGTAGCACCTTCGGGACGGATAGCAATCAGCCCCAGCATTTT
>TRBJ2-4|TRBV11-3|TRBD1|-
CASSKGTGGKNIQYF
TGTGCCAGCAGCAAAGGGACAGGGGGTAAAAACATTCAGTACTTC
>TRBJ1-5|TRBV7-8|TRBD1|-
CASSLYSVGTGDNQPQHF
TGTGCCAGCAGCTTATACTCAGTGGGGACAGGGGACAATCAGCCCCAGCATTTT
>TRBJ2-1|TRBV4-3|TRBD1|-
CASSRLTGGWDEQFF
TGCGCCAGCAGCCGGCTGACAGGGGGCTGGGATGAGCAGTTCTTC
>TRBJ1-2|TRBV6-4|-|-
CASSESGIANYGYTF
TGTGCCAGCAGTGAATCAGGAATCGCGAACTATGGCTACACCTTC